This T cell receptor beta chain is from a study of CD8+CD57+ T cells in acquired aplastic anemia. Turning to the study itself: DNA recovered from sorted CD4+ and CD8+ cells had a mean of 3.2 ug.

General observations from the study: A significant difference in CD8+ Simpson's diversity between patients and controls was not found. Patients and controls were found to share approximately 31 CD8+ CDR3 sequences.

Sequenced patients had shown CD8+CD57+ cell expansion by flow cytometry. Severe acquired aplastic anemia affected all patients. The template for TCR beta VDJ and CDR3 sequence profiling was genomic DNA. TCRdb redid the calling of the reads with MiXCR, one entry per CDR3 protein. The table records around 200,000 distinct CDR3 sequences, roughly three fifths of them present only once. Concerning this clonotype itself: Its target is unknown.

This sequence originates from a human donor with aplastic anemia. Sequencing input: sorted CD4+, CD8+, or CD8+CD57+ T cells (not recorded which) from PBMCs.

DNA of the CDR3: TGTGCCAGCAGGACTAGCGGGGGTTACGAGCAGTACTTC. Its translation is CASRTSGGYEQYF. V usage is TRBV2 and J usage is TRBJ2-7, with 12 bases identical to TRBD2. The CDR3 consists of 13 residues. V lost 6 bases to trimming and J lost 4 bases; unmatched junction nucleotides: 1. Looked up from germline, CDR1 is SNHLY and CDR2 is FYNNEI.